Listed below are T cell receptor beta chains from one sample, sequenced in a study of cytotoxic CD8 clonotypes in ibrutinib-treated CLL. Only in-frame clones appear in the TCRdb table, and some are missing; sequencing was by immunoSEQ multiplex PCR. The table lists 55,000 to 60,000 clones, roughly 54% of them singletons. Source: PBMCs, taken at disease progression, from a patient treated with ibrutinib. These receptors came from a human donor with chronic lymphocytic leukemia. CDR3s include the opening cysteine and the closing phenylalanine or tryptophan. A row's size may be missing; if present it is once, few, many or a size class.

v_call clone_size cdr3_aa
TRBV30 NA CAWNRATEQFF
TRBV28 NA CASSLYGGSYEQYF
TRBV28 once CASFTRGPSYEQYF
TRBV6-5 NA CASSYAGLADNEQFF
TRBV29-1 once CSARPESGGANTDTQYF
TRBV7-9 few CASSVMLAGNNEAFF
TRBV2 many CASSPEIDYGYTF
TRBV6-5 once CASSAGGQGAHEQYF
TRBV6-1 NA CASSETGGNSPLHF
TRBV2 few CASSVGTGAQPQHF
TRBV6-1 NA CASPLDEMNTEAFF
TRBV5-4 NA CASSLDYNQPQHF
TRBV28 NA CASSFRADPFF
TRBV19 few CASSTELAGGTYEQYF
TRBV11-3 once CASSLEAGVRYEQYF
TRBV7-2 NA CASRATSGTTGELFF
TRBV7-3 once CASSPQGSYNEQFF
TRBV7-3 NA CASSSTLGDNEQFF
TRBV19 NA CASSMLAASYNEQFF
TRBV30 NA CAWSVGVAGTDTQYF
TRBV2 NA CASSEWQWGSYEQYF
TRBV30 few CAWSYSSYEQYF
TRBV7-6 NA CASSWTSGAKETQYF
TRBV25-1 NA CASRGDTGYTF
TRBV5-1 NA CASSLNHDYFGNNTEAFF
TRBV11-2 few CASSLGSGQGVSEQFF
TRBV18 many CASSLTERSSYEQYF
TRBV5-4 once CASSSPSVEAFF
TRBV7-9 few CASSLGQITQPQHF
TRBV7-9 NA CASSIGPYEQYF
TRBV5-1 once CASSPTGNEQFF
TRBV2 NA CASSEGFVGLSYGYTF
TRBV5-1 NA CASSLTGHSYEQYF
TRBV18 NA CASSPGPDDLTLHF
TRBV11-3 NA CASSLATGGSYNEQFF
TRBV7-2 NA CASSWSGAAAYEQYF
TRBV7-2 NA CASSLVGFSDEQYF
TRBV5-1 NA CASSLVVGALITEAFF
TRBV28 few CASSQAEGYQPQHF
TRBV4-2 NA CASSHEPGLAGGWYTGELFF
TRBV19 NA CASSTAPLRAGANVLTF
TRBV4-1 few CASSLDSLESDTQYF
TRBV6-1 NA CASTTDSSTYGYTF
TRBV5-6 NA CASSFQAGSTYEQYF
TRBV5-5 NA CASSLYVGGETQYF
TRBV19 few CASSDPWGTGGMARQPQHF
TRBV5-1 NA CASSLEGTVTDTQYF
TRBV4-1 NA CASSQGLGTGETQYF